This T cell receptor (beta chain) was profiled in a study of cytomegalovirus exposure and HLA in healthy donors. With regard to this clone: No antigen is known for it.

Primers for the PCR totalled 60 Vbeta and 13 Jbeta. Produced via immunoSEQ multiplex PCR; TCRdb's table is partial and in-frame only. The data show 150,000 to 200,000 clones, roughly four fifths seen once. Study-level results: Judged likely to be a sequencing artifact was a cluster of highly shared sequence variants. Sequences of the TCR beta chain were said to predict the HLA-A and HLA-B alleles of most subjects accurately. The authors listed 150 or so TCR beta chains as cytomegalovirus-associated. Clonal expansion was found to be greater in HLA-associated TCR beta chains than in equally common others in a later analysis.

Sample: PBMCs. This clonotype originated in a man between 50 and 59 years old in good health and CMV-seropositive.

The CDR3 protein is CASSVSASSGNTIYF. The CDR3, as DNA: TGTGCCAGCAGCGTCTCCGCCAGCTCTGGAAACACCATATATTTT. V usage is TRBV9 and J usage is TRBJ1-3; D is ambiguous. Trimming left V 2 bases short and J 0 bases short, with 9 bases between. This CDR3 region has 15 residues. From germline, CDR1 is SGDLS and CDR2 YYNGEE.